Sequencing of this T cell receptor beta chain was carried out in a study of shared clonotypes between healthy human individuals. Study background: The study enrolled a couple of women and a few men aged 18 to 49.

CDR1 is KGHSH, CDR2 LQKENI, per germline. The V gene end was trimmed by 4 bases and the J gene end by 2 bases; junction bases not matched to a gene: 12. The CDR3 contains 18 residues. Study-wide findings and caveats: Relative to memory subsets, naive subsets generally showed larger estimated richness.

The method was immunoSEQ multiplex PCR; TCRdb's version includes in-frame clones alone and lacks a portion of them. The sample includes roughly 700,000 clones, about 92% seen only once; the top ten take 34%. About this clone itself: Its antigen remains unknown.

The rearrangement uses TRBV18 and TRBJ2-1; 9 positions agree with TRBD2. The receptor was derived from a young man in good health. Some clones in this sample may be carry-over from other donors' samples. What was sequenced was memory CD8+ T cells from PBMCs. Specified subset: CD45RO+ cells pooled with CCR7-negative TemRA cells. The CDR3 sequence is CASSLPTRSGRPYNEQFF. DNA for the CDR3: TGTGCCAGCTCACTACCCACGCGCAGCGGGAGGCCCTACAATGAGCAGTTCTTC.